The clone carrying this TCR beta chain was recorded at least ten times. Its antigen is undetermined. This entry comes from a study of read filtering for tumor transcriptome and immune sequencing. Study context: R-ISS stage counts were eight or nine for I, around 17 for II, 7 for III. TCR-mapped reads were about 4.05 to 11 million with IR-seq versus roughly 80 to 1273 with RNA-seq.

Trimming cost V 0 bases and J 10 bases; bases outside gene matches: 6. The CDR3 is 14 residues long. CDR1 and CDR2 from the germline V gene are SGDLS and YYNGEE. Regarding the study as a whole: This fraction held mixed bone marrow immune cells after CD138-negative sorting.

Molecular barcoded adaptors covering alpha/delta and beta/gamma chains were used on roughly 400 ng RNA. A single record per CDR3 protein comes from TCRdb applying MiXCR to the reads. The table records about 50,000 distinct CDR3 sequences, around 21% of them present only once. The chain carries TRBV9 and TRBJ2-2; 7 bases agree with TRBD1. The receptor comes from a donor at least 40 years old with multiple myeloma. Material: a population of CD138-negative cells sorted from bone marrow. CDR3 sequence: CASSVGTGWEELFF. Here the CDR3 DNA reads TGTGCCAGCAGCGTAGGGACAGGTTGGGAGGAGCTGTTTTTT.